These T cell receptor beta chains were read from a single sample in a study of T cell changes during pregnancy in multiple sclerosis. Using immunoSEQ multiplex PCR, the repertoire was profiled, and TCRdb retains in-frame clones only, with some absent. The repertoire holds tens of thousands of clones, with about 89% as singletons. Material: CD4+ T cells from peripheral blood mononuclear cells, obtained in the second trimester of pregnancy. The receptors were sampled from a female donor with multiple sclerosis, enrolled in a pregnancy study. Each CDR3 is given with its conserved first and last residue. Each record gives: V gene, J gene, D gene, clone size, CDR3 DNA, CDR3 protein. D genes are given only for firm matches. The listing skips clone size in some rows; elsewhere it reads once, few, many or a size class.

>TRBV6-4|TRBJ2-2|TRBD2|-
TGTGCCAGCAGTGAGGTCTCTAGCGGGGCGACGAACACCGGGGAGCTGTTTTTT
CASSEVSSGATNTGELFF
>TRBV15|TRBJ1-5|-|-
TGTGCCACCACCGACAGATATAGCAATCAGCCCCAGCATTTT
CATTDRYSNQPQHF
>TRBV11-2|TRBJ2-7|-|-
TGTGCCAGCAGCTTATCCGCGTATTACGAGCAGTACTTC
CASSLSAYYEQYF
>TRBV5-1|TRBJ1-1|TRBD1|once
TGCGCCAGCAGCTTGGCGGACAGGGCTGAAGCTTTCTTT
CASSLADRAEAFF
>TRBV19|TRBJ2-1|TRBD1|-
TGTGCCAGTTCCCCAGAAGGGGGCTTTTCCTATGAGCAGTTCTTC
CASSPEGGFSYEQFF
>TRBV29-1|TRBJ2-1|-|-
TGCAGCGTTCACAGGGTTGCCAATGAGCAGTTCTTC
CSVHRVANEQFF
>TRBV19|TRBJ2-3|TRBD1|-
TGTGCCAGTAGCTTTCGGCTCCAGGGGGTCGGAGATACGCAGTATTTT
CASSFRLQGVGDTQYF
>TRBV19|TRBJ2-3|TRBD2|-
TGTGCCAGTAGTAACCCTTCGGGACTAGCGGGCACAGATACGCAGTATTTT
CASSNPSGLAGTDTQYF
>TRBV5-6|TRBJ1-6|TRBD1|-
TGTGCCAGCAGCTTACCGGGACAGGGTATGGCACCCCTCCACTTT
CASSLPGQGMAPLHF
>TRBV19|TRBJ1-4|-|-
TGTGCCAGTAGTATAGGGGGCCTTGCAACTAATGAAAAACTGTTTTTT
CASSIGGLATNEKLFF